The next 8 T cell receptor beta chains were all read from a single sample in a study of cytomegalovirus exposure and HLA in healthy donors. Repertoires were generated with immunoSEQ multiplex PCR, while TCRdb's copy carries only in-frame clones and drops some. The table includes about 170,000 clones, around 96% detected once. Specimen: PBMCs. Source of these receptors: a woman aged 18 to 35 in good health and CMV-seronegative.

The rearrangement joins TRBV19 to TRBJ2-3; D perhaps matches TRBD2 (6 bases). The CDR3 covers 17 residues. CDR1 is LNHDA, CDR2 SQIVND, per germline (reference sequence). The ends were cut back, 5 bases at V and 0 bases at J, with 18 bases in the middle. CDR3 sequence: CASSPKGTPKSTDTQYF. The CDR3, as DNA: TGTGCCAGTAGTCCCAAAGGGACTCCGAAAAGCACAGATACGCAGTATTTT.

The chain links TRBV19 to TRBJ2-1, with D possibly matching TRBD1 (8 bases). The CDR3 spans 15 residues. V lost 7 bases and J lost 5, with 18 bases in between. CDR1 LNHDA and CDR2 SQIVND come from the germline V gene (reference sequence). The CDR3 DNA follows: TGTGCCAGTACCGAGGGGGGGACAGGAGACAATGAGCAGTTCTTC. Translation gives CASTEGGTGDNEQFF. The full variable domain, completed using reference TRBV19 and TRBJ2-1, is DGGITQSPKYLFRKEGQNVTLSCEQNLNHDAMYWYRQDPGQGLRLIYYSQIVNDFQKGDIAEGYSVSREKKESFPLTVTSAQKNPTAFYLCASTEGGTGDNEQFFGPGTRLTVL.

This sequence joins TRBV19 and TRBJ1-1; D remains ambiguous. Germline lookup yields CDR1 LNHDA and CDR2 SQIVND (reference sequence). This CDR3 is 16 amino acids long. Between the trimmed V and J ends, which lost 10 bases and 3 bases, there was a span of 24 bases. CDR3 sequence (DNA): TGTGCCACCCTAGGAAAAAAATCCTGGTACGACACTGAAGCTTTCTTT. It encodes CATLGKKSWYDTEAFF. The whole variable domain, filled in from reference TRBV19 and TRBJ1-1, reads DGGITQSPKYLFRKEGQNVTLSCEQNLNHDAMYWYRQDPGQGLRLIYYSQIVNDFQKGDIAEGYSVSREKKESFPLTVTSAQKNPTAFYLCATLGKKSWYDTEAFFGQGTRLTVV.

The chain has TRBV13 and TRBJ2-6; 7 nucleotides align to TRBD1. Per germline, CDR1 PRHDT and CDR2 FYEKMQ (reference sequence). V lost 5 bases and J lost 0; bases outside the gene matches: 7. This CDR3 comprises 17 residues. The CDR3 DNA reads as TGTGCCAGCAGCCCAGGGGGACGGAACTCTGGGGCCAACGTCCTGACTTTC. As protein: CASSPGGRNSGANVLTF.

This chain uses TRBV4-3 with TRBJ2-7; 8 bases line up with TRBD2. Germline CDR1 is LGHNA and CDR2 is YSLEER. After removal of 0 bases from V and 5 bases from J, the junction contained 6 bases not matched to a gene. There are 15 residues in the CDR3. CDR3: CASSQDFGGVDEQYF. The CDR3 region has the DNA TGCGCCAGCAGCCAAGATTTCGGGGGGGTCGACGAGCAGTACTTC.

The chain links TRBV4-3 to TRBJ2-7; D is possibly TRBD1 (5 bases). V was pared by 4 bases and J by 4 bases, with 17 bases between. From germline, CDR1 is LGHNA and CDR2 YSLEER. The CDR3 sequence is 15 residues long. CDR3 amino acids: CASSRSETEIYEQYF. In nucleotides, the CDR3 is TGCGCCAGCAGCCGGTCCGAGACAGAGATTTACGAGCAGTACTTC.

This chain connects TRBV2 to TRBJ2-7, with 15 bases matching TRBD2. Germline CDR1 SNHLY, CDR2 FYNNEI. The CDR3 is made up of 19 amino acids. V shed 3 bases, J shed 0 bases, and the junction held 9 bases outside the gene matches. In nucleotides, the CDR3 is TGTGCCAGCAGTGAGGGACTAGCGGGGGGACGAAAACACTCCTACGAGCAGTACTTC. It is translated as CASSEGLAGGRKHSYEQYF.

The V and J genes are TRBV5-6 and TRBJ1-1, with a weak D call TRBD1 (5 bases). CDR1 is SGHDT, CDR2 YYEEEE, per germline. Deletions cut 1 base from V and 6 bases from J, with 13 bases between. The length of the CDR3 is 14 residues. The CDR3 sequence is CASSLSTGTPEAFF. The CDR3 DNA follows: TGTGCCAGCAGCTTGTCAACCGGGACTCCTGAAGCTTTCTTT. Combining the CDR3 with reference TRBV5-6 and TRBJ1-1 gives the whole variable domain DAGVTQSPTHLIKTRGQQVTLRCSPKSGHDTVSWYQQALGQGPQFIFQYYEEEERQRGNFPDRFSGHQFPNYSSELNVNALLLGDSALYLCASSLSTGTPEAFFGQGTRLTVV.